This T cell receptor (beta chain) is drawn from a study of cytomegalovirus exposure and HLA in healthy donors. Study-level information: About 180 million T cells yielded 117 million unique TCR beta sequences in earlier analysis.

The PCR was carried out with 60 Vbeta primers and 13 Jbeta primers. Clones were sequenced by immunoSEQ multiplex PCR, and TCRdb holds only the in-frame ones, with some missing. Of around 130,000 clones listed, about 74% are singletons. A word on this clone: Its target is not known.

General study findings and limits: An analysis done earlier found most TCR beta V segments productive about 87% or about 30% of the time. Sequences of the TCR beta chain were said to predict the HLA-A and HLA-B alleles of most subjects accurately. Later work associated 16,951 TCR beta sequences with HLA alleles at 0.05 false discovery rate.

After removal of 4 bases from V and 0 bases from J, the junction contained 11 bases not matched to a gene. CDR1 is MDHEN, CDR2 SYDVKM, per germline. The CDR3 has 18 residues. Sequenced: PBMCs. V gene TRBV28 combines with J gene TRBJ2-1; 8 bases map to TRBD1. The TCR was taken from a woman aged 55-70 years in good health and CMV-seronegative. The DNA of the CDR3 is TGTGCCAGCAGTTCCTACGCGGGACAGGCGGGCTCCTACAATGAGCAGTTCTTC. It codes for CASSSYAGQAGSYNEQFF.